A single sample gave rise to the 16 T cell receptor beta chains below, sequenced in a study of T cells in Graves' hyperthyroidism and ophthalmopathy. Researchers amplified the TCR beta CDR3 regions from RNA transcripts. The HTBI set primed first-round TCR CDR3 RT-PCR. TCRdb redid the calling of the multiplex PCR reads with MiXCR, one entry per CDR3 protein. The data hold about 270,000 distinct CDR3 sequences, with approximately 20% observed a single time. Sequencing was carried out using blood. These receptors originate from a man between 25 and 39 years old with Graves' ophthalmopathy.

This clonotype showed up just a few times. The chain recombines TRBV6-1 with TRBJ2-3; D remains ambiguous. This CDR3 comprises 15 residues. The germline V gene encodes CDR1 MNHNS and CDR2 SASEGT. V lost 5 bases to trimming and J lost 8 bases, with 20 bases between them. The CDR3 bases are TGTGCCAGCAGTCCCTCGGACGCGTTTTTCGGTACGCAGTATTTT. It encodes CASSPSDAFFGTQYF.

This chain uses TRBV29-1 with TRBJ2-5; 10 bases align to TRBD2. J lost 5 bases, V lost 5 bases, and 5 bases had no gene match. Germline-derived CDR1 and CDR2 are SQVTM and ANQGSEA. There are 13 residues in the CDR3. In DNA form, the CDR3 reads TGCAGCGTTAGCGGGAGGGCGGTGGAGACCCAGTACTTC. Encoded protein: CSVSGRAVETQYF. Full variable domain (remainder filled in from reference TRBV29-1 and TRBJ2-5): SAVISQKPSRDICQRGTSLTIQCQVDSQVTMMFWYRQQPGQSLTLIATANQGSEATYESGFVIDKFPISRPNLTFSTLTVSNMSPEDSSIYLCSVSGRAVETQYFGPGTRLLVL.

The chain couples TRBV27 to TRBJ1-6; 9 bases fit TRBD1. The length of the CDR3 is 17 residues. CDR1 is MNHEY, CDR2 SMNVEV, per germline (reference sequence). V gave up 4 bases and J gave up 9 bases; unmatched junction bases: 13. The CDR3 bases are TGTGCCAGCAGTTCGAACAACCCGGGACAGGGACGTTCACCCCTCCACTTT. Amino acids: CASSSNNPGQGRSPLHF.

This clonotype was seen at least ten times. The J gene is TRBJ2-1, the V gene TRBV7-8, with 9 bases fitting TRBD1. This CDR3 has 17 residues. CDR1 is SGHVS, CDR2 FQNEAQ, per germline. Losses at the gene ends were 2 bases for V and 7 bases for J; bases not matched to a gene: 12. The CDR3 coding sequence is TGTGCCAGCAGCTTACTGACAGGGGGAACGACGGGAAATGAGCAGTTCTTC. It codes for CASSLLTGGTTGNEQFF.

V and J are TRBV7-2 and TRBJ1-5; the D gene is possibly TRBD1 (5 bases). The V end lost 5 bases, the J end lost 7 bases, and 15 bases lay between the germline ends. Germline V gene sequence: CDR1 SGHTA, CDR2 FQGNSA. This CDR3 is 14 amino acids long. The CDR3, as DNA: TGTGCCAGCAGCCACGACAGTCCCCAGCAGCCCCAGCATTTT. Translation gives CASSHDSPQQPQHF.

V usage is TRBV14 and J usage is TRBJ1-1; unclear D gene. The V end was cut by 4 bases, the J end by 0 bases, with 6 bases between. Germline CDR1 SGHDN, CDR2 FVKESK. The CDR3 is 13 amino acids. The CDR3 sequence is CASSPLMNTEAFF. The CDR3 DNA reads TGTGCCAGCAGCCCGCTGATGAACACTGAAGCTTTCTTT.

The rearrangement links TRBV7-2 to TRBJ1-5, with 7 bases identical to TRBD1. CDR3 length: 15 amino acids. Germline V CDR1 and CDR2: SGHTA, FQGNSA. V gave up 5 bases and J gave up 5 bases; unmatched junction bases: 9. The CDR3 bases are TGTGCCAGCAGCCCGGGACAGAGTATTTATCAGCCCCAGCATTTT. This gives the protein CASSPGQSIYQPQHF.

The V and J genes are TRBV20-1 and TRBJ2-6; no firm D call. Trimming pared 3 bases from V and 0 bases from J, leaving 6 bases between. CDR1 is DFQATT, CDR2 SNEGSKA, per germline (reference sequence). The CDR3 is made up of 14 amino acids. The CDR3: CSASRSSGANVLTF. For the CDR3, the DNA is TGCAGTGCTAGCAGGAGCTCTGGGGCCAACGTCCTGACTTTC.

This chain links TRBV2 with TRBJ1-1; D is unclear. The V and J ends lost 6 bases and 0 bases respectively, with 14 bases between them. Germline assignment: CDR1 SNHLY and CDR2 FYNNEI. The CDR3 totals 15 residues. The CDR3 loop is CASSSMLSMNTEAFF. The CDR3 bases are TGTGCCAGCAGCTCTATGCTATCGATGAACACTGAAGCTTTCTTT.

Remarks on this clonotype: This could be a read error, since a much larger clone is one nucleotide away. The V call is TRBV12-3 or TRBV12-4, the J call TRBJ2-1; 7 bases are a match to TRBD1. J lost 10 bases, V lost 6 bases, and 12 bases had no gene match. There are 14 residues in the CDR3. CDR3 in amino acids: CASRLSRGTHEQFF. As DNA, the CDR3 is TGTGCCAGCAGACTATCCAGGGGGACCCACGAGCAGTTCTTC.

This clonotype was recorded a few times. V gene TRBV20-1 combines with J gene TRBJ2-1; 9 bases match TRBD2. V dropped 4 bases and J dropped 8; count of bases not matched to a gene: 9. The CDR3 is 14 amino acids. The germline CDR1 and CDR2 sequences are DFQATT and SNEGSKA (reference sequence). The CDR3 bases are TGCAGTGCTAAGGATAGCGGGAGCATCTATGAGCAGTTCTTC. This encodes CSAKDSGSIYEQFF.

In its sample, this clonotype was seen many times. V is TRBV5-1 and J is TRBJ1-1, with D hard to call. CDR3 length: 14 amino acids. Germline V lookup: CDR1 SGHRS, CDR2 YFSETQ. V lost 4 bases, J lost 4 bases, and 14 bases lay in between. CDR3 nucleotide sequence: TGCGCCAGCAGCCTGAGGTACGCCGGCACTGAAGCTTTCTTT. This encodes CASSLRYAGTEAFF.

Comments on this clonotype: A clone one base away is much larger, so this may be a read error. Lacking the conserved final phenylalanine or tryptophan, this CDR3 likely reflects a read error. The CDR3: CSARARLHSYNEQFS. In DNA form, the CDR3 reads TGCAGTGCTAGAGCGAGACTCCACTCCTACAATGAGCAGTTCTCC. The chain has TRBV20-1 and TRBJ2-1; unclear D gene. This CDR3 has 15 amino acids. Germline-derived CDR1 and CDR2 are DFQATT and SNEGSKA (reference sequence). Trimming left V 1 base short and J 0 bases short, with 10 bases between.

This clonotype was observed a few times. The chain uses TRBV29-1 and TRBJ2-1; TRBD2 matches 7 bases. CDR1 SQVTM and CDR2 ANQGSEA come from the germline V gene. This CDR3 has 14 amino acids. V trimming: 4 bases; J trimming: 10 bases; junction bases outside the gene matches: 13. The CDR3 loop reads CSVGWRERYEEQFF. The CDR3, as DNA: TGCAGCGTTGGGTGGCGGGAGCGGTATGAGGAGCAGTTCTTC.

The CDR3 loop is CASRPEVGSFLAGGNNEQFF. The CDR3 nucleotides are TGTGCCAGCAGACCCGAGGTTGGGAGCTTCTTAGCGGGAGGGAACAATGAGCAGTTCTTC. This rearrangement joins TRBV5-5 to TRBJ2-1; 11 positions agree with TRBD2. The V gene end was trimmed by 5 bases and the J gene end by 5 bases; junction bases not matched to a gene: 21. The CDR3 is 20 residues long. Germline V lookup: CDR1 SGHKS, CDR2 YYEKEE (reference sequence).

This rearrangement joins TRBV7-8 to TRBJ2-3; no firm D call. The CDR3 has 13 amino acids. Germline V gene data show CDR1 as SGHVS and CDR2 as FQNEAQ. V was cut by 3 bases and J by 2 bases, with 6 bases left in between. CDR3 DNA sequence: TGTGCCAGCAGCTTCGGTTTCACAGATACGCAGTATTTT. This codes for CASSFGFTDTQYF.